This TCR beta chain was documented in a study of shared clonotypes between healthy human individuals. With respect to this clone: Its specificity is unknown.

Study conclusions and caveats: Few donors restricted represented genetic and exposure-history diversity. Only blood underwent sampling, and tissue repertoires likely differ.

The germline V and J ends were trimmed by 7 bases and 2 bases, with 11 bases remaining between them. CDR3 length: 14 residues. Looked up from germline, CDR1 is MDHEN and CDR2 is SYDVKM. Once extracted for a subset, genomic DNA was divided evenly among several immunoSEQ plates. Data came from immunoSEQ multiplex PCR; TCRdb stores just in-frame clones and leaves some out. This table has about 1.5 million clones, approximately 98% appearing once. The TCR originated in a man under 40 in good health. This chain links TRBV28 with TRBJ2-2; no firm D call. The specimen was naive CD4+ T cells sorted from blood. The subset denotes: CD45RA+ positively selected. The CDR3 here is CASMNGLNTGELFF. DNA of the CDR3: TGTGCCAGCATGAACGGCTTAAACACCGGGGAGCTGTTTTTT.